The T cell receptor (beta chain) described here comes from a study of shared clonotypes between healthy human individuals. The protocol was immunoSEQ multiplex PCR, while the TCRdb copy is restricted to in-frame clones and leaves out a portion. The sample has 2 million to 2.5 million clones; just under 95% are singletons. Germline V CDR1 and CDR2: SGHRS, YFSETQ. J gave up 5 bases and V 1 base, and 6 bases lay outside the gene matches. The CDR3 is 15 amino acids. Naivety among CD8 cells was defined by CD45RO negativity and positive CCR7 selection, thereby excluding terminally differentiated effector memory CD45RA+ cells.

The sequenced sample was naive CD8+ T cells sorted from blood. This clonotype was sampled from a man younger than 30 in good health. This rearrangement joins TRBV5-1 to TRBJ2-1; 7 bases align to TRBD2. CDR3 sequence: CASSLSTGGHNEQFF. The CDR3 nucleotides are TGCGCCAGCAGCTTGTCGACGGGGGGACACAATGAGCAGTTCTTC.